This entry lists 17 T cell receptor beta chains sequenced from one sample in a study of T cell repertoires in cytomegalovirus infection. Their specific antigens are unknown. TCRdb redid the calling of the reads with MiXCR, one entry per CDR3 protein. The sample consists of about 900,000 distinct CDR3 sequences, around 32% of them appearing once. The sample consisted of cultured CD8+ T cells from PBMCs, taken from culture after CMV antigen stimulation. Receptor source: a human donor in good health (CMV status not recorded). Some clones in this sample may be carry-over from other donors' samples.

Remarks on this clonotype: A read error may explain this, as a much larger clone is one base away. CDR3 protein: CASTQTNGKDTQYF. In DNA form, the CDR3 reads TGTGCCAGCACCCAGACTAACGGCAAAGATACGCAGTATTTT. The chain employs TRBV7-2 and TRBJ2-3; D is perhaps TRBD2 (5 bases). Germline V gives CDR1 SGHTA, CDR2 FQGNSA. This CDR3 region has 14 residues. The ends were cut back, 7 bases at V and 5 bases at J, with 16 bases in the middle.

The rearrangement uses TRBV6-6 and TRBJ1-1; TRBD1 agrees at 10 bases. This CDR3 has 14 residues. Unmatched junction bases numbered 7, after V lost 7 bases and J lost 5 bases. Germline CDR1 and CDR2: MNHNY and SVGAGI (reference sequence). DNA of the CDR3: TGTGCCAGCAACAGGGACAGGGGTAAAACTGAAGCTTTCTTT. Translation: CASNRDRGKTEAFF.

This clonotype came up a few times. The chain is built from TRBV4-3 and TRBJ2-3, with TRBD2 identical over 13 bases. Germline CDR1 and CDR2: LGHNA and YSLEER. V lost 0 bases, J lost 5 bases, and 14 bases stayed unmatched. The CDR3 runs 20 residues. The chain's CDR3 is CASSQDTWTSGGAWRDTQYF. CDR3 nucleotides: TGCGCCAGCAGCCAAGATACTTGGACTAGCGGGGGCGCCTGGAGAGATACGCAGTATTTT.

J is TRBJ2-3 and V is TRBV10-2; D could derive from TRBD1 or TRBD2 (5 bases each). Germline lookup yields CDR1 WSHSY and CDR2 SAAADI. The V end lost 6 bases, the J end lost 2 bases, and 15 bases lay between the germline ends. The CDR3 has 15 residues. The CDR3 region has the DNA TGCGCCAGCAGCCTCCGGGACGGAGTCACAGATACGCAGTATTTT. Translation gives CASSLRDGVTDTQYF.

The table lists this clonotype with many counts. V and J are TRBV7-8 and TRBJ2-1; D is unclear. The CDR3 runs 15 residues. Trimming stripped 2 bases from V and 2 bases from J, with 10 bases between. Germline lookup yields CDR1 SGHVS and CDR2 FQNEAQ. In DNA form, the CDR3 reads TGTGCCAGCAGCTTAAGTGCGGACCCCTACAATGAGCAGTTCTTC. Translating gives CASSLSADPYNEQFF.

This clonotype was seen a handful of times. The chain has TRBV7-9 and TRBJ1-2, with 8 bases lining up with TRBD1. The CDR3 contains 15 residues. V trimming: 5 bases; J trimming: 2 bases; junction bases outside the gene matches: 7. The germline V gene encodes CDR1 SEHNR and CDR2 FQNEAQ (reference sequence). This CDR3 reads CASSLGGDRNYGYTF. In DNA form, the CDR3 reads TGTGCCAGCAGCCTCGGGGGGGACAGGAACTATGGCTACACCTTC.

The chain uses TRBV19 and TRBJ2-1; the match to TRBD2 covers 8 bases. The CDR3 length is 15 residues. From germline, CDR1 is LNHDA and CDR2 SQIVND (reference sequence). Trimming removed 5 bases from V and 6 bases from J; junction bases left unmatched: 9. CDR3 sequence (DNA): TGTGCCAGTAGTGACTCCGGCGGGGGGACCAATGAGCAGTTCTTC. Translated: CASSDSGGGTNEQFF. Supplemented by reference TRBV19 and TRBJ2-1, the full variable domain reads DGGITQSPKYLFRKEGQNVTLSCEQNLNHDAMYWYRQDPGQGLRLIYYSQIVNDFQKGDIAEGYSVSREKKESFPLTVTSAQKNPTAFYLCASSDSGGGTNEQFFGPGTRLTVL.

Only a few counts were recorded for this clonotype. V and J are TRBV10-3 and TRBJ2-7; 11 bases match TRBD1. The CDR3 is made up of 15 amino acids. Germline lookup yields CDR1 ENHRY and CDR2 SYGVKD. V lost 6 bases and J lost 5; bases outside the gene matches: 9. In nucleotides, the CDR3 is TGTGCCATCAGCCACCCGGGACAGGGGGACCACGAGCAGTACTTC. Translating gives CAISHPGQGDHEQYF.

V gene TRBV27 combines with J gene TRBJ2-1, with TRBD2 matching over 8 bases. Germline-derived CDR1 and CDR2 are MNHEY and SMNVEV (reference sequence). J lost 4 bases, V lost 6 bases, and 8 bases had no gene match. CDR3 size: 15 residues. CDR3 coding DNA: TGTGCCAGCAGCCCGGGGGGGGGGGATTACAATGAGCAGTTCTTC. This codes for CASSPGGGDYNEQFF.

This chain joins TRBV7-9 and TRBJ2-2, with no clear D. V shed 8 bases and J shed 0 bases, with 19 bases lying between them. The CDR3 consists of 17 residues. From germline, CDR1 is SEHNR and CDR2 FQNEAQ (reference sequence). The CDR3, as DNA: TGTGCCAGCCAGCCACTGGGATCTTACGCGAACACCGGGGAGCTGTTTTTT. It yields the protein CASQPLGSYANTGELFF. The complete variable domain, with remaining parts taken from reference TRBV7-9 and TRBJ2-2, reads DTGVSQNPRHKITKRGQNVTFRCDPISEHNRLYWYRQTLGQGPEFLTYFQNEAQLEKSRLLSDRFSAERPKGSFSTLEIQRTEQGDSAMYLCASQPLGSYANTGELFFGEGSRLTVL.

This clonotype came up a few times. This rearrangement joins TRBV5-6 to TRBJ2-1, with a weak D call TRBD1 (5 bases). Trimming left V 4 bases short and J 0 bases short, with 11 bases between. The germline CDR1 and CDR2 sequences are SGHDT and YYEEEE. The CDR3 is 15 residues long. CDR3 in DNA: TGTGCCAGCAGCAGACAGTTTAGCTCCTACAATGAGCAGTTCTTC. It codes for CASSRQFSSYNEQFF.

This clonotype was picked up many times. V is TRBV6-2 or TRBV6-3 and J is TRBJ2-1; TRBD2 agrees at 7 bases. J was trimmed by 7 bases and V by 2 bases; bases with no gene match: 8. Germline CDR1 and CDR2: MNHEY and SVGEGT. This CDR3 region has 15 residues. CDR3 sequence: CASSYRWAGENEQFF. The CDR3 nucleotides are TGTGCCAGCAGTTACCGATGGGCGGGGGAGAATGAGCAGTTCTTC.

This chain's CDR3 is CSAGTGGWKGYTF. As DNA, the CDR3 is TGCAGTGCTGGGACAGGGGGCTGGAAGGGCTACACCTTC. The chain recombines TRBV20-1 with TRBJ1-2; 12 bases agree with TRBD1. The CDR3 consists of 13 residues. CDR1 is DFQATT, CDR2 SNEGSKA, per germline (reference sequence). J was trimmed by 8 bases and V by 5 bases; bases with no gene match: 6.

With respect to this clonotype: A much larger clone differs from this one at a single base, so this may be a read error. The chain recombines TRBV7-3 with TRBJ2-1; 9 bases are a match to TRBD1. The V gene's germline CDR1 is SGHTA and CDR2 FQGTGA. The CDR3 spans 16 residues. This CDR3 reads CAGSLPGQGIFNEQFF. CDR3 nucleotides: TGTGCCGGCAGCTTACCGGGACAGGGTATATTCAATGAGCAGTTCTTC.

The chain combines TRBV4-1 with TRBJ2-1; D may be TRBD2 (5 bases). Trimming pared 8 bases from V and 8 bases from J, leaving 16 bases between. Germline V CDR1 and CDR2: MGHRA, YSYEKL. The CDR3 has 13 residues. The DNA of the CDR3 is TGCGCCAGCGGTGTTTTCCGGGGAGATGAGCAGTTCTTC. Protein sequence: CASGVFRGDEQFF.

The sample holds many counts of this clonotype. V and J are TRBV7-2 and TRBJ2-1, with D tentatively TRBD1 (5 bases). Germline CDR1 and CDR2: SGHTA and FQGNSA. The V gene lost 5 bases and the J gene lost 0 bases, with 11 bases spanning the gap. This CDR3 has 15 residues. Here the CDR3 reads CASSQTVNSYNEQFF. In DNA, the CDR3 is TGTGCCAGCAGCCAGACAGTGAACTCCTACAATGAGCAGTTCTTC.

This clonotype was picked up a small number of times. J is TRBJ2-2 and V is TRBV27; D is undetermined. Trimming removed 7 bases from V and 4 bases from J, with 10 bases in between. Germline lookup yields CDR1 MNHEY and CDR2 SMNVEV (reference sequence). This CDR3 region has 13 residues. CDR3 DNA sequence: TGTGCCAGCACTGGGGTAGTCACCGGGGAGCTGTTTTTT. It encodes CASTGVVTGELFF.